Given below is one TCR beta chain in context. Its target is unknown. The data stem from a study of cytomegalovirus exposure and HLA in healthy donors. Study-level points and caveats: The finding came from a later analysis; first-cohort TCR clusters tended to co-occur in the 110 or so validation repertoires.

The assay was immunoSEQ multiplex PCR, and TCRdb's table has in-frame clones only and misses some. The top ten clones hold around 6% of a sample with about 160,000 clones, 70% to 90% of them seen once. Trimming stripped 5 bases from V and 0 bases from J, with 13 bases between. This CDR3 spans 16 amino acids. Germline lookup yields CDR1 MNHEY and CDR2 SMNVEV (reference sequence). The clonotype originates from a woman in her thirties in good health and CMV-seronegative. Source material: PBMCs. V is TRBV27 and J is TRBJ2-2; D assignment may be TRBD1 or TRBD2 (5 bases each). The CDR3 sequence: CASSPGTVANTGELFF. The CDR3 DNA reads as TGTGCCAGCAGTCCCGGGACGGTCGCGAACACCGGGGAGCTGTTTTTT.